Below, 9 T cell receptor beta chains from the same sample are listed, as sequenced in a study of shared clonotypes between healthy human individuals. Naive CD8 isolation took CD45RO-negative cells positively selected for CCR7 and excluded terminally differentiated effector memory CD45RA+ cells. The table came from immunoSEQ multiplex PCR; TCRdb's copy has only in-frame clones and leaves some out. Among over 2 million clones listed, about 95% were seen once. Sequencing input: naive CD8+ T cells sorted from blood. The receptors originated from a man younger than 35 in good health.

V usage is TRBV9 and J usage is TRBJ2-2; 9 positions match TRBD2. The junction had 10 bases not matched to a gene; V was cut back by 0 bases and J by 1 base. This CDR3 spans 19 amino acids. Germline loops: CDR1 SGDLS, CDR2 YYNGEE. Here the CDR3 DNA reads TGTGCCAGCAGCGTAGAGGAGACTAGCGGTCAAGAGAACACCGGGGAGCTGTTTTTT. Amino acids: CASSVEETSGQENTGELFF.

The chain recombines TRBV5-8 with TRBJ1-6; D is unclear. The CDR3 extends over 16 amino acids. Germline V gene data show CDR1 as SGHTS and CDR2 as YDEGEE. Between the trimmed V and J ends, which lost 2 bases and 8 bases, there was a span of 17 bases. As DNA, the CDR3 is TGTGCCAGCAGCTTACTCGTAGGCGGGGAACATTCACCCCTCCACTTT. Protein sequence: CASSLLVGGEHSPLHF. Based on the CDR3 plus reference TRBV5-8 and TRBJ1-6, the full variable domain is EAGVTQSPTHLIKTRGQQATLRCSPISGHTSVYWYQQALGLGLQFLLWYDEGEERNRGNFPPRFSGRQFPNYSSELNVNALELEDSALYLCASSLLVGGEHSPLHFGNGTRLTVT.

This chain connects TRBV9 to TRBJ2-6; 8 bases are a match to TRBD2. This CDR3 is built from 17 residues. V shed 4 bases and J 1 base; nucleotides not matched to a gene: 7. Germline V CDR1 and CDR2: SGDLS, YYNGEE. DNA for the CDR3: TGTGCCAGCAGCCTCAGCCGGGAGGGTTCTGGGGCCAACGTCCTGACTTTC. This encodes CASSLSREGSGANVLTF.

The genes are TRBV2 and TRBJ2-5; 11 positions match TRBD2. Germline V gene data show CDR1 as SNHLY and CDR2 as FYNNEI. Trimming took 7 bases from V and 1 from J; bases not matched to a gene: 2. The CDR3 is 14 amino acids. The CDR3 region is CASMGLAAQETQYF. DNA of the CDR3: TGTGCCAGCATGGGACTAGCGGCCCAAGAGACCCAGTACTTC.

The rearrangement joins TRBV5-6 to TRBJ1-1; D unresolved. CDR1 is SGHDT, CDR2 YYEEEE, per germline. The ends were cut back, 0 bases at V and 2 bases at J, with 5 bases in the middle. The CDR3 is 13 amino acids. DNA for the CDR3: TGTGCCAGCAGCTTGGTAGATAACACTGAAGCTTTCTTT. Residues: CASSLVDNTEAFF. Combining the CDR3 with reference TRBV5-6 and TRBJ1-1 gives the whole variable domain DAGVTQSPTHLIKTRGQQVTLRCSPKSGHDTVSWYQQALGQGPQFIFQYYEEEERQRGNFPDRFSGHQFPNYSSELNVNALLLGDSALYLCASSLVDNTEAFFGQGTRLTVV.

This clone was observed once. The rearrangement uses TRBV4-3 and TRBJ2-1; D is undetermined. CDR1 LGHNA and CDR2 YSLEER come from the germline V gene. With 2 bases removed from V and 2 bases from J, the gap between germline ends came to 10 bases. This CDR3 is 15 amino acids long. The chain's CDR3 is CASSQWRLAYNEQFF. The CDR3 DNA reads TGCGCCAGCAGCCAATGGCGACTTGCCTACAATGAGCAGTTCTTC.

The chain couples TRBV5-8 to TRBJ1-2; no clear D. The CDR3 has 14 amino acids. Looked up from germline, CDR1 is SGHTS and CDR2 is YDEGEE. V lost 0 bases to trimming and J lost 5 bases, with 11 bases between them. The CDR3 DNA follows: TGTGCCAGCAGCTTGGAAAATCCCGGTTATGGCTACACCTTC. Its translation is CASSLENPGYGYTF.

In this sample, this clone turned up once. J is TRBJ2-7 and V is TRBV4-1; a possible D gene is TRBD2 (5 bases). The CDR3 totals 16 residues. CDR1 is MGHRA, CDR2 YSYEKL, per germline. V was cut by 3 bases and J by 5 bases, with 20 bases left in between. CDR3 sequence: CASSQAWTEPRDEQYF. CDR3 bases: TGCGCCAGCAGCCAGGCATGGACTGAACCGCGGGACGAGCAGTACTTC.

The chain couples TRBV5-4 to TRBJ1-1, with a possible D match to TRBD1 (5 bases). The CDR3 contains 13 residues. CDR1 is SGHNT, CDR2 YYREEE, per germline (reference sequence). V was cut by 4 bases and J by 7 bases, with 14 bases left in between. The CDR3 nucleotides read TGTGCCAGCAGCCTACAGGCTCCTATTGAAGCTTTCTTT. Residues: CASSLQAPIEAFF. Supplemented by reference TRBV5-4 and TRBJ1-1, the full variable domain reads ETGVTQSPTHLIKTRGQQVTLRCSSQSGHNTVSWYQQALGQGPQFIFQYYREEENGRGNFPPRFSGLQFPNYSSELNVNALELDDSALYLCASSLQAPIEAFFGQGTRLTVV.